These 13 T cell receptor beta chains came from one sample sequenced in a study of blood T cell repertoires in COVID-19 (dated by TCRdb to the early 2020s). The library relied on the immunoSEQ multiplex PCR assay. TCRdb took this table from immuneACCESS and kept in-frame rearrangements with V and J called. Such tables lack part of the clones; where checked against another copy, unresolved V genes explain under half of the gap, and the rest is unexplained. This sample comprises 150,000 to 200,000 clones, roughly 79% of them detected only once. Approximately 15% of the sample goes to the ten largest clones. Material for sequencing was peripheral blood. The source is a man aged 55 to 70 with active or convalescent COVID-19.

V usage is TRBV4-2 and J usage is TRBJ1-1; TRBD1 matches 7 bases. Germline V gene sequence: CDR1 LGHNA, CDR2 YNFKEQ. This CDR3 has 13 amino acids. The V and J ends lost 6 bases and 4 bases, in that order; junction bases with no gene match: 5. In DNA form, the CDR3 reads TGTGCCAGCAGTCAACAGGGGAGCACTGAAGCTTTCTTT. It specifies CASSQQGSTEAFF.

This sequence joins TRBV5-1 and TRBJ2-2, with 9 nucleotides matching TRBD1. V trimming: 3 bases; J trimming: 2 bases; junction bases outside the gene matches: 5. This CDR3 spans 16 amino acids. Germline CDR1 is SGHRS and CDR2 is YFSETQ. CDR3 sequence reads: CASSWGTGSNTGELFF. The DNA for the CDR3 is TGCGCCAGCAGCTGGGGGACAGGGAGTAACACCGGGGAGCTGTTTTTT.

The V call is TRBV15, the J call TRBJ2-5, with D hard to call. The ends were cut back, 4 bases at V and 2 bases at J, with 8 bases in the middle. The CDR3 is made up of 13 amino acids. From germline, CDR1 is LNHNV and CDR2 YYDKDF (reference sequence). The CDR3: CATSTLVQETQYF. The CDR3 DNA reads TGTGCCACCAGCACGCTAGTACAAGAGACCCAGTACTTC.

The J gene is TRBJ2-5, the V gene TRBV9, with TRBD2 matching 13 bases. The germline gives CDR1 SGDLS, CDR2 YYNGEE. V lost 4 bases, J lost 4 bases, and 10 bases stayed unmatched. The CDR3 runs to 17 residues. The chain's CDR3 is CASSPGLAGVFGETQYF. The CDR3 DNA reads TGTGCCAGCAGCCCCGGACTAGCGGGAGTGTTCGGAGAGACCCAGTACTTC.

V is TRBV6-5 and J is TRBJ2-7; D unresolved. Germline CDR1 reads MNHEY; CDR2 reads SVGAGI. The length of the CDR3 is 15 residues. V lost 0 bases and J 0 bases, leaving 9 bases between the germline ends. This CDR3 reads CASSYSKFSSYEQYF. The CDR3 nucleotides are TGTGCCAGCAGTTACTCGAAGTTTAGCTCCTACGAGCAGTACTTC.

J is TRBJ2-7 and V is TRBV24-1; D may be TRBD1 (6 bases). The CDR3 is 13 residues long. Trimming stripped 4 bases from V and 4 bases from J, with 10 bases between. Germline values: CDR1 KGHDR, CDR2 SFDVKD. CDR3 DNA sequence: TGTGCCACCAGTGAGGGGGCTTTGTACGAGCAGTACTTC. Protein product: CATSEGALYEQYF.

For the CDR3, the DNA is TGTGCCAGCAGCTTATGGGGACAGGGATTGAGAAACATTCAGTACTTC. It is translated as CASSLWGQGLRNIQYF. The gene calls are TRBV7-2 and TRBJ2-4; TRBD1 agrees at 9 bases. V shed 2 bases and J 6 bases; nucleotides not matched to a gene: 8. From germline, CDR1 is SGHTA and CDR2 FQGNSA. CDR3 length: 16 residues. Full variable domain (missing parts from reference TRBV7-2 and TRBJ2-4): GAGVSQSPSNKVTEKGKDVELRCDPISGHTALYWYRQSLGQGLEFLIYFQGNSAPDKSGLPSDRFSAERTGGSVSTLTIQRTQQEDSAVYLCASSLWGQGLRNIQYFGAGTRLSVL.

The genes are TRBV4-2 and TRBJ2-5; 10 bases match TRBD2. Germline V gene lookup returns CDR1 LGHNA and CDR2 YNFKEQ. J lost 3 bases, V lost 1 base, and 5 bases had no gene match. This CDR3 comprises 16 residues. This CDR3 reads CASSQGPGLAEETQYF. CDR3 in DNA: TGTGCCAGCAGCCAAGGTCCCGGACTAGCGGAAGAGACCCAGTACTTC.

The gene calls are TRBV6-2 or TRBV6-3 and TRBJ2-7, with 13 bases lining up with TRBD2. V was pared by 6 bases and J by 0 bases, with 5 bases of the junction left unmatched. This CDR3 has 16 amino acids. Germline CDR1 is MNHEY and CDR2 is SVGEGT. CDR3 sequence reads: CASSGLAGESSYEQYF. Here the CDR3 DNA reads TGTGCCAGCAGCGGACTAGCGGGAGAGAGCTCCTACGAGCAGTACTTC.

This sequence joins TRBV24-1 and TRBJ2-1; no clear D gene. CDR3 length equals 13 residues. Germline V lookup: CDR1 KGHDR, CDR2 SFDVKD. Trimming stripped 4 bases from V and 9 bases from J, with 12 bases between. DNA for the CDR3: TGTGCCACCAGTGACTTGAAAAGCACTGAGCAGTTCTTC. The encoded protein is CATSDLKSTEQFF.

V and J are TRBV4-1 and TRBJ1-2; the D gene is possibly TRBD1 (5 bases). This CDR3 is built from 15 residues. Trimming stripped 0 bases from V and 5 bases from J, with 13 bases between. Germline V gives CDR1 MGHRA, CDR2 YSYEKL. CDR3 amino acids: CASSQDSRGRYGYTF. The DNA for the CDR3 is TGCGCCAGCAGCCAAGATTCAAGGGGCAGGTATGGCTACACCTTC.

Only a few counts were recorded for this clone. V usage is TRBV24-1 and J usage is TRBJ2-2, with D tentatively TRBD2 (7 bases). Germline CDR1 reads KGHDR; CDR2 reads SFDVKD. V lost 10 bases to trimming and J lost 7 bases, with 21 bases between them. The CDR3 contains 15 residues. The CDR3 DNA follows: TGTGCCACTAGGGGGGCCCAGCGGGATGGCGGGGAGCTGTTTTTT. Encoded protein: CATRGAQRDGGELFF.

This chain joins TRBV7-2 and TRBJ2-6; TRBD2 aligns across 7 bases. The junction had 7 bases not matched to a gene; V was cut back by 0 bases and J by 2 bases. CDR1 and CDR2 from the germline V gene are SGHTA and FQGNSA. This CDR3 comprises 18 residues. The CDR3 nucleotides read TGTGCCAGCAGCTTAGCTGGTGGGAGGGCGGCTGGGGCCAACGTCCTGACTTTC. It translates to CASSLAGGRAAGANVLTF.